A selection of T cell receptor beta chains follows, all from one sample in a study of response to subunit inactivated influenza vaccine. TCRdb re-derived calls from the RT-PCR reads in MiXCR, one entry per CDR3 protein. This sample has approximately 530,000 distinct CDR3 sequences, with 7.6% found just once. The input for sequencing was PBMCs from blood, taken around 25 months after vaccination. These receptors were obtained from a man between 50 and 69 years old who received an inactivated influenza vaccine. Each CDR3 is given with its conserved first and last residue. The D gene is left open where the match is weak. Expanded clones get a size class; other rows say once, few or many, or leave the size out.

>TRBJ1-2|few|TRBV12-3/TRBV12-4|.
TGTGCCAGCAGTATCCGACGGGCTTTCGGCTACACCTTC
CASSIRRAFGYTF
>TRBJ1-5|few|TRBV6-1|.
TGTGCCAGCAGTCGCCGACCTTGGCGTCAGCCCCAGCATTTT
CASSRRPWRQPQHF
>TRBJ1-5|.|TRBV12-3/TRBV12-4|TRBD1
TGTGCCAGCAGTTCACTGGGGACAGGGGGGAATCAGCCCCAGCATTTT
CASSSLGTGGNQPQHF
>TRBJ2-3|.|TRBV7-3|.
TGTGCCAGCAGCCCAATGGATACCGCAGATACGCAGTATTTT
CASSPMDTADTQYF
>TRBJ2-3|.|TRBV12-3/TRBV12-4|.
TGTGCCAGCAGTCGGACCCGCGCCCGCACAGATACGCAGTATTTT
CASSRTRARTDTQYF
>TRBJ2-7|few|TRBV6-2/TRBV6-3|.
TGTGCCAGCAGCTCCTTCCCGGACAGCTACGAGCAGTACTTC
CASSSFPDSYEQYF
>TRBJ2-3|.|TRBV5-1|TRBD2
TGCGCCAGCAGTCCACCCTCGCGGGGGGCAGGGCGCACAGATACGCAGTATTTT
CASSPPSRGAGRTDTQYF
>TRBJ2-1|few|TRBV5-8|.
TGTGCCAGCAGCTTGGACTGGGATCAGTTCTTC
CASSLDWDQFF
>TRBJ2-2|many|TRBV5-1|.
TGCGCCAGCAGAAGGGCGGTCGGGGGCACCGGGGAGCTGTTTTTT
CASRRAVGGTGELFF
>TRBJ2-7|few|TRBV12-3/TRBV12-4|TRBD2
TGTGCCAGCAGTTTGACTAGCGGGATCGAGCAGTACTTC
CASSLTSGIEQYF
>TRBJ2-1|.|TRBV20-1|TRBD2
TGCAGTGCCCAGGGACTAGCGGGAGGTAGTGAGCAGTTCTTC
CSAQGLAGGSEQFF
>TRBJ2-7|few|TRBV6-2/TRBV6-3|.
TGTGCCAGCAGTTACCGGGAAAAGGGCTACGAGCAGTACTTC
CASSYREKGYEQYF
>TRBJ1-1|.|TRBV2|TRBD1
TGTGCCAGTGGGACAGGGATTGCTGAAGCTTTCTTT
CASGTGIAEAFF
>TRBJ2-1|.|TRBV5-6|.
TGTGCCAGCAGCTTGTCCCGTGCTGAGCAGTTCTTC
CASSLSRAEQFF
>TRBJ1-2|many|TRBV15|.
TGTGCCACCAGCAGAGAACGAGGGGCAGGGTATGGCTACACCTTC
CATSRERGAGYGYTF
>TRBJ2-2|many|TRBV6-1|.
TGTGCCAGCAGGGTATCCGGGTCAGGAAGAACCGGGGAGCTGTTTTTT
CASRVSGSGRTGELFF
>TRBJ2-5|few|TRBV27|.
TGTGCCAGCAGTTTAGCGACCAGTTGGGAGACCCAGTACTTC
CASSLATSWETQYF
>TRBJ2-3|few|TRBV4-1|TRBD2
TGCGCCAGCAGCCATCGGCTAGCGGGGCGCACAGATACGCAGTATTTT
CASSHRLAGRTDTQYF
>TRBJ2-2|.|TRBV3-1|TRBD2
TGTGCCAGCTCCCCCGGGGGGTCCAACACCGGGGAGCTGTTTTTT
CASSPGGSNTGELFF
>TRBJ2-5|.|TRBV20-1|TRBD2
TGCAGTGCTAGTGGACTAGATACGGGCGAGACCCAGTACTTC
CSASGLDTGETQYF
>TRBJ2-3|few|TRBV7-9|.
TGTGCCAGCAGCTCCCTTGCGGGATACCTTAAGGGAGATACGCAGTATTTT
CASSSLAGYLKGDTQYF
>TRBJ2-1|many|TRBV12-3/TRBV12-4|TRBD2
TGTGCCAGCAGTTGGGGGGGACTAGTCGGTGAGCAGTTCTTC
CASSWGGLVGEQFF
>TRBJ1-2|few|TRBV12-3/TRBV12-4|TRBD1
TGTGCCAGCAGTTTAGCCGGGACAGGGGGTAACGGCTACACCTTC
CASSLAGTGGNGYTF
>TRBJ2-2|many|TRBV29-1|TRBD2
TGCAGCGTTCGCTTGGAAGACGGGACTAGAGTTGCCGGGGAGCTGTTTTTT
CSVRLEDGTRVAGELFF
>TRBJ2-1|few|TRBV4-2|.
TGTGCCAGCAGCCAAGCAGAAACCTACAATGAGCAGTTCTTC
CASSQAETYNEQFF
>TRBJ2-2|few|TRBV11-3|.
TGTGCCAGCAGCCGCGGGGGCCGGGAGCTGTTTTTT
CASSRGGRELFF
>TRBJ2-1|.|TRBV20-1|TRBD2
TGCAGTGCTAGCCTTTCACCGACTCCAGGGACTAGCGGATACAATGAGCAGTTCTTC
CSASLSPTPGTSGYNEQFF
>TRBJ2-2|.|TRBV24-1|.
TGTGCCACCAGTGCTGACAGAAATTTTCGGACCTGGGAGCTGTTTTTT
CATSADRNFRTWELFF
>TRBJ2-1|few|TRBV18|TRBD2
TGTGCCAGCTCACCACGGACTAGCGGGAATACCTACAATGAGCAGTTCTTC
CASSPRTSGNTYNEQFF